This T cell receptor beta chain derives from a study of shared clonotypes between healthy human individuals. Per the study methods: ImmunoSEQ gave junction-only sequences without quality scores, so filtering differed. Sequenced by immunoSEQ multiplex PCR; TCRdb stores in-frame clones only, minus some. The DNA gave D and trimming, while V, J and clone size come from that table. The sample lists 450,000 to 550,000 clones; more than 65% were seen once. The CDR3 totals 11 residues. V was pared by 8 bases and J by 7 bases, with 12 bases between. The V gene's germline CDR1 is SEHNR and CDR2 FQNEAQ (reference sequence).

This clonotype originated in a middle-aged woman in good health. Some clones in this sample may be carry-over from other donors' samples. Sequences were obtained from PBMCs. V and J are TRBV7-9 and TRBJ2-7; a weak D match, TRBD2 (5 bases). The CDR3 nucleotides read TGTGCCAGCTCCCCGGGGTTGGAGCAGTACTTC. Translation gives CASSPGLEQYF.